This T cell receptor beta chain was sequenced in a study of blood T cell repertoires in COVID-19. Study as a whole: The United States, Italy and Spain were the sources of the acute and convalescent COVID-19 samples. T cells, B-cell-depleted T cells, or PBMCs provided the cDNA or gDNA that served as material.

This CDR3 comprises 13 residues. The V end lost 2 bases, the J end lost 4 bases, and 8 bases lay between the germline ends. Germline CDR1 and CDR2: SEHNR and FQNEAQ (reference sequence). Original processing methods: Nucleated cell counts were estimated from reference gene primer amplification. Clones were read by immunoSEQ multiplex PCR, and TCRdb kept only the in-frame ones, dropping some. V, J and clone size were drawn from that table, and D and trimming were deduced from the DNA. The repertoire holds some 150,000 clones, more than 75% seen once, with more than 4% in the top ten. Source material: peripheral blood. The chain is built from TRBV7-9 and TRBJ1-2; the D gene is possibly TRBD1 (5 bases). The clonotype originates from a woman aged 40-49 years with acute or convalescent COVID-19. CDR3 coding DNA: TGTGCCAGCAGCTTACGCCAGGGCTATGGCTACACCTTC. This translates into CASSLRQGYGYTF.